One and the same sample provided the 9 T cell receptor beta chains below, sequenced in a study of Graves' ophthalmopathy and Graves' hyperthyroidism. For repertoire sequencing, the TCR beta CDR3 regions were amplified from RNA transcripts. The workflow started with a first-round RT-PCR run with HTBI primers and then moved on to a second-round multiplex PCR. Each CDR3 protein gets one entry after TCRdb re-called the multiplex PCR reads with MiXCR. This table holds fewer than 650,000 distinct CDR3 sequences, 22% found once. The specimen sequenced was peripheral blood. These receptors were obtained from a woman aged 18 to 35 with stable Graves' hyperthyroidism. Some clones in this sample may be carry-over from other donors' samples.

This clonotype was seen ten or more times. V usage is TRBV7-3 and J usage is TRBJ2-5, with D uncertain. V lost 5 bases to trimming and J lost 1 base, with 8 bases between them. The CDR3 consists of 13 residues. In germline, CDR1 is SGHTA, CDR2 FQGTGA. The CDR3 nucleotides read TGTGCCAGCAGCCAGGAGATCCAAGAGACCCAGTACTTC. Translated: CASSQEIQETQYF.

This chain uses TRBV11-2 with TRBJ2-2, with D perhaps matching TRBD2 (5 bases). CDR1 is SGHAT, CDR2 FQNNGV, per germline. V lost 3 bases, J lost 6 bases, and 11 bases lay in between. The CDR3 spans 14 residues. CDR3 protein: CASSLLRVAGELFF. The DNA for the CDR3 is TGTGCCAGCAGCTTGTTGAGGGTGGCCGGGGAGCTGTTTTTT.

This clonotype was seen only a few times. The CDR3 region has the DNA TGTGCCAGCAGTTTAGCGAAGGGGATGAACACTGAAGCTTTCTTT. Its protein is CASSLAKGMNTEAFF. The chain couples TRBV12-3 or TRBV12-4 to TRBJ1-1; D might be TRBD1 (5 bases). V lost 0 bases to trimming and J lost 0 bases, with 8 bases between them. This CDR3 has 15 amino acids.

The CDR3 DNA is TGTGCCATCAGGGGGAGGGGCCCGCCACACGAGCAGTACTTC. It codes for CAIRGRGPPHEQYF. The chain uses TRBV10-3 and TRBJ2-7; 7 nucleotides agree with TRBD2. This CDR3 comprises 14 residues. In germline, CDR1 is ENHRY, CDR2 SYGVKD. Trimming took 6 bases from V and 5 from J; bases not matched to a gene: 10.

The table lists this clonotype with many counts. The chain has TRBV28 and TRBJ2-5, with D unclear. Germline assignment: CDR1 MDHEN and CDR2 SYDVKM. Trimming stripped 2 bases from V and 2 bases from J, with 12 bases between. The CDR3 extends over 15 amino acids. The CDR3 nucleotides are TGTGCCAGCAGTTTAAGACGGTGGGGTCAAGAGACCCAGTACTTC. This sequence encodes CASSLRRWGQETQYF.

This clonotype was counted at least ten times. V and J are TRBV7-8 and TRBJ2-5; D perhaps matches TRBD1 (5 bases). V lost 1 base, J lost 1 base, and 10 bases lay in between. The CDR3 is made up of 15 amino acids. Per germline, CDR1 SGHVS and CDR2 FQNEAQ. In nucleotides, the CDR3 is TGTGCCAGCAGCTTAGGAAGAAGGGGCCAAGAGACCCAGTACTTC. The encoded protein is CASSLGRRGQETQYF.

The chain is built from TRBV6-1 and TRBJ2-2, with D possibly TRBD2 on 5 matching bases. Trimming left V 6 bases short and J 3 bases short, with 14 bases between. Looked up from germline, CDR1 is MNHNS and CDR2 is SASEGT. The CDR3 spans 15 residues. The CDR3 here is CASRAEGTYTGELFF. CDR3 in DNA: TGTGCCAGCAGAGCCGAGGGCACTTACACCGGGGAGCTGTTTTTT.

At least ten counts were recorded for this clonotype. The chain's CDR3 is CASREDPGVNTEAFF. CDR3 DNA sequence: TGCGCCAGCCGAGAGGATCCGGGCGTGAACACTGAAGCTTTCTTT. This chain connects TRBV5-1 to TRBJ1-1; D is unclear. CDR3 length equals 15 residues. V was shortened by 7 bases and J by 0 bases, with 16 bases between the two germline ends. CDR1 and CDR2 (germline): SGHRS, YFSETQ.

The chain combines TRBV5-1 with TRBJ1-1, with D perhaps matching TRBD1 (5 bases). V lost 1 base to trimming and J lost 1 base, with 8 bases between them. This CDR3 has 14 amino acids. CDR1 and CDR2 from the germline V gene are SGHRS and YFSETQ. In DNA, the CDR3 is TGCGCCAGCAGCTTGTACAGGACGAACACTGAAGCTTTCTTT. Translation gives CASSLYRTNTEAFF.